The 15 T cell receptor beta chains below all came from one sample that was sequenced in a study of T cells in Graves' hyperthyroidism and ophthalmopathy (dated by TCRdb to the late 2010s). The library came from multiplex PCR. Sequencing used an Illumina HiSeq 2000. The TCR beta CDR3 regions were amplified from the RNA transcripts. A first-round RT-PCR of the TCR CDR3 used the HTBI primer set with the Qiagen OneStep RT-PCR kit. TCRdb reprocessing: public reads trimmed at Q25 with fastp, clones called with MiXCR, in-frame beta chains kept. One record per CDR3 amino acid sequence lists the most common genes and DNA. This sample has 340,000 or so distinct CDR3 sequences in its table, and approximately 18% of those were observed once. Under 55% of the sample comes from the top ten. Sequenced sample: blood. These receptors were collected from a woman aged 50 to 60 with Graves' hyperthyroidism.

This clonotype was counted between two and nine times. The chain employs TRBV19 and TRBJ2-1; D possibly corresponds to TRBD1 (6 bases). The length of the CDR3 is 15 residues. Germline assignment: CDR1 LNHDA and CDR2 SQIVND (reference sequence). Trimming left V 0 bases short and J 0 bases short, with 6 bases between. The chain's CDR3 is CASSIEGGSYNEQFF. The CDR3 DNA sequence: TGTGCCAGTAGTATAGAAGGGGGCTCCTACAATGAGCAGTTCTTC.

CDR3 amino acids: CASSLRGSGTDTQYF. The CDR3 region has the DNA TGTGCCAGCAGTTTAAGGGGGTCGGGGACAGATACGCAGTATTTT. This chain joins TRBV28 and TRBJ2-3, with D maybe TRBD1 (6 bases). The CDR3 consists of 15 residues. CDR1 and CDR2 (germline): MDHEN, SYDVKM. The ends were cut back, 2 bases at V and 3 bases at J, with 12 bases in the middle.

This clonotype was counted between two and nine times. The chain recombines TRBV20-1 with TRBJ1-5; 8 nucleotides line up with TRBD1. The germline V gene encodes CDR1 DFQATT and CDR2 SNEGSKA (reference sequence). This CDR3 is 13 amino acids long. J gave up 6 bases and V 4 bases, and 5 bases lay outside the gene matches. The CDR3 nucleotides are TGCAGTGCTACCGACAGGGGAAGTCAGCCCCAGCATTTT. Amino acid sequence: CSATDRGSQPQHF.

The V call is TRBV6-1, the J call TRBJ1-4; 9 bases are shared with TRBD1. The CDR3 has 15 residues. V shed 5 bases, J shed 6 bases, and the junction held 7 bases outside the gene matches. Germline lookup yields CDR1 MNHNS and CDR2 SASEGT. The CDR3 loop is CASSPTGTGHEKLFF. For the CDR3, the DNA is TGTGCCAGCAGTCCGACCGGGACAGGGCATGAAAAACTGTTTTTT.

This clonotype appeared many times. The V call is TRBV12-3 or TRBV12-4, the J call TRBJ1-2; no reliable D call. The CDR3 loop spans 12 amino acids. The germline V and J ends were trimmed by 6 bases and 2 bases, with 7 bases remaining between them. CDR3 region: CASSTGNYGYTF. CDR3 in DNA: TGTGCCAGCAGCACCGGGAACTATGGCTACACCTTC.

Worth noting for this clonotype: Given a much more abundant clone one base away, this may be a read error. V usage is TRBV7-9 and J usage is TRBJ2-3; a possible D gene is TRBD1 (6 bases). CDR3 length equals 15 residues. The V end was cut by 4 bases, the J end by 2 bases, with 13 bases between. Germline V lookup: CDR1 SEHNR, CDR2 FQNEAQ (reference sequence). Here the CDR3 reads CASSYGQSNTDTQYF. The DNA for the CDR3 is TGTGCCAGCAGCTACGGACAGTCGAACACAGATACGCAGTATTTT.

This clonotype appeared a few times. V is TRBV10-1 and J is TRBJ2-3; the match to TRBD2 covers 8 bases. V gave up 0 bases and J gave up 0 bases; unmatched junction bases: 2. Germline CDR1 reads WNHNN; CDR2 reads SYGVQD (reference sequence). The CDR3 is 16 residues long. The DNA of the CDR3 is TGCGCCAGCAGTGAGTCCGCTAGCGGGAGCACAGATACGCAGTATTTT. Translating gives CASSESASGSTDTQYF.

V gene TRBV9 combines with J gene TRBJ2-3; 9 positions match TRBD2. V gave up 0 bases and J gave up 8 bases; unmatched junction bases: 7. CDR3 length: 15 amino acids. Germline V gene data show CDR1 as SGDLS and CDR2 as YYNGEE. DNA for the CDR3: TGTGCCAGCAGCGTAGCGGCGGGAGGGCCTCTTACGCAGTATTTT. Amino acid sequence: CASSVAAGGPLTQYF.

The chain recombines TRBV20-1 with TRBJ1-5, with a possible D match to TRBD1 (6 bases). Germline assignment: CDR1 DFQATT and CDR2 SNEGSKA (reference sequence). The V and J ends lost 6 bases and 7 bases respectively, with 16 bases between them. The length of the CDR3 is 13 residues. The CDR3 reads CSAQAPGAQPQHF. In DNA, the CDR3 is TGCAGTGCACAAGCCCCAGGGGCCCAGCCCCAGCATTTT.

In this sample, this clonotype turned up a few times. The chain joins TRBV7-2 to TRBJ1-2; D perhaps matches TRBD1 (6 bases). The V and J ends lost 1 base and 8 bases respectively, with 23 bases between them. Germline V gene sequence: CDR1 SGHTA, CDR2 FQGNSA. The CDR3 contains 17 residues. The CDR3 region is CASSLVSGGGQAWGYTF. The DNA for the CDR3 is TGTGCCAGCAGCTTAGTCTCCGGGGGGGGGCAAGCCTGGGGCTACACCTTC.

Ten or more counts support this clonotype. The genes are TRBV13 and TRBJ2-3, with 10 positions matching TRBD2. With 2 bases clipped from V and 0 bases from J, the junction kept 8 bases outside the gene matches. This CDR3 region has 18 residues. Looked up from germline, CDR1 is PRHDT and CDR2 is FYEKMQ (reference sequence). The CDR3 DNA is TGTGCCAGCAGCTTATATTCTAGCGGGGGACTTAGCACAGATACGCAGTATTTT. This codes for CASSLYSSGGLSTDTQYF. Drawing the rest from reference TRBV13 and TRBJ2-3, the complete variable domain is AAGVIQSPRHLIKEKRETATLKCYPIPRHDTVYWYQQGPGQDPQFLISFYEKMQSDKGSIPDRFSAQQFSDYHSELNMSSLELGDSALYFCASSLYSSGGLSTDTQYFGPGTRLTVL.

This clonotype was detected only a few times. The chain has TRBV7-9 and TRBJ1-2; D is possibly TRBD1 (6 bases). V was shortened by 5 bases and J by 7 bases, with 17 bases between the two germline ends. Germline CDR1 reads SEHNR; CDR2 reads FQNEAQ (reference sequence). The CDR3 covers 14 residues. The CDR3 nucleotides read TGTGCCAGCAGCCCGACAGGCAGCTTCTCTGGCTACACCTTC. Protein product: CASSPTGSFSGYTF.

This clonotype was seen only a few times. The chain employs TRBV19 and TRBJ1-1; D is unresolved. V gave up 1 base and J gave up 0 bases, with 9 bases separating them. This CDR3 is 15 amino acids long. CDR1 is LNHDA and CDR2 is SQIVND in the germline V gene (reference sequence). The CDR3 DNA sequence: TGTGCCAGTAGTATAGGGCAGCCTCTGAACACTGAAGCTTTCTTT. Translating it yields CASSIGQPLNTEAFF.

This clonotype appeared many times. The chain employs TRBV13 and TRBJ1-1; 8 positions match TRBD1. Germline lookup yields CDR1 PRHDT and CDR2 FYEKMQ (reference sequence). CDR3 size: 15 residues. V shed 4 bases and J 1 base; nucleotides not matched to a gene: 5. CDR3 residues: CASSSLDRANTEAFF. DNA of the CDR3: TGTGCCAGCAGCTCCCTGGACAGGGCGAACACTGAAGCTTTCTTT.

This clonotype was seen more than once but under ten times. CDR3 loop: CAWSADSLNYGYTF. For the CDR3, the DNA is TGTGCCTGGAGTGCGGACAGCCTTAACTATGGCTACACCTTC. J is TRBJ1-2 and V is TRBV30, with TRBD1 as a possible D gene (6 bases). The germline V and J ends were trimmed by 1 base and 1 base, with 10 bases remaining between them. The CDR3 is 14 residues long. Germline CDR1 is GTSNPN and CDR2 is SVGIG (reference sequence).